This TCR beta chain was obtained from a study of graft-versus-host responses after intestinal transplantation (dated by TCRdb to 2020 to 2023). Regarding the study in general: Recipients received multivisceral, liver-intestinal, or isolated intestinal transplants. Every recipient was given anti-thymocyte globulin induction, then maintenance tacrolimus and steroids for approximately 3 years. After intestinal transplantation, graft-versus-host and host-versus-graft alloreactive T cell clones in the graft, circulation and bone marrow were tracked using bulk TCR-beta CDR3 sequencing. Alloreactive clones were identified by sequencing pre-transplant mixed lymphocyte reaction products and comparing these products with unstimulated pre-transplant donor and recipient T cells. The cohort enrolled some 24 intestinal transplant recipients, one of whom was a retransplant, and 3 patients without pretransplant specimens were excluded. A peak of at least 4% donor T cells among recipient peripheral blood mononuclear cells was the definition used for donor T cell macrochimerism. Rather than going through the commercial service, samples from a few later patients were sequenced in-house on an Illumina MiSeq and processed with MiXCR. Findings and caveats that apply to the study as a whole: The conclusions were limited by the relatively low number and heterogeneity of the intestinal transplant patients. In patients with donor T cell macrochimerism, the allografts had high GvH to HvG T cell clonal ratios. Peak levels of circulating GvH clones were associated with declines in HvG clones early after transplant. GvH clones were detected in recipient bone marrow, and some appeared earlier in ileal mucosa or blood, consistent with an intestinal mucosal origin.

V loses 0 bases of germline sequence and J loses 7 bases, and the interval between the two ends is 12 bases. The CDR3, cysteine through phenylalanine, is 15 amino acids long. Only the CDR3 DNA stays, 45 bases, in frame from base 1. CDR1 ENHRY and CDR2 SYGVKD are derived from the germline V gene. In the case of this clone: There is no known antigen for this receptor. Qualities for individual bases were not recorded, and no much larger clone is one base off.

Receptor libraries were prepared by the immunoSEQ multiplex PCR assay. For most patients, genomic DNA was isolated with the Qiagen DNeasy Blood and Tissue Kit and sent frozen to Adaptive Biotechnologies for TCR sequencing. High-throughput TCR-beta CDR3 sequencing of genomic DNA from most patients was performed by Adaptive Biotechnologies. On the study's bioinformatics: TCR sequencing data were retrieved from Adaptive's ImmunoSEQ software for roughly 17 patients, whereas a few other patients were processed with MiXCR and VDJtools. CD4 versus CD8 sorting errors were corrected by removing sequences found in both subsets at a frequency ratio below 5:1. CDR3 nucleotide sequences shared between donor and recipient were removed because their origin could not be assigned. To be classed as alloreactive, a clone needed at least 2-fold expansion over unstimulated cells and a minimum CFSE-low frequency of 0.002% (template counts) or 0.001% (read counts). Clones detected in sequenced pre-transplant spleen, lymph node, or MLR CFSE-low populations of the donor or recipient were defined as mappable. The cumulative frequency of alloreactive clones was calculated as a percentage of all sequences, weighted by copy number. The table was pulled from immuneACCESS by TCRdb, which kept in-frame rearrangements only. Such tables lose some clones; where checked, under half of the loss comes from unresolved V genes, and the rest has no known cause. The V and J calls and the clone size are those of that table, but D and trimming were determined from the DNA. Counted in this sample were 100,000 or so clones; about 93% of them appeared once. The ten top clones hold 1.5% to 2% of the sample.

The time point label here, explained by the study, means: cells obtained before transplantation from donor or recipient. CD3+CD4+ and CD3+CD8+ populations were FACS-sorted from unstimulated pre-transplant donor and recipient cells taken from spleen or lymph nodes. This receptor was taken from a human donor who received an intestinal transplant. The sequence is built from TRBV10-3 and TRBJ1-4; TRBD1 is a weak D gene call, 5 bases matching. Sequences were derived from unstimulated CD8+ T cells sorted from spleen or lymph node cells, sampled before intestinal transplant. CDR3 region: CAISESAGGAEKLFF. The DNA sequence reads TGTGCCATCAGTGAGTCCGCGGGGGGTGCTGAAAAACTGTTTTTT.